The rows below give T cell receptor beta chains drawn from one sample of a study of blood T cells in healthy people across ages. TCRdb re-called the 5' RACE reads with MiXCR, one entry per CDR3 protein. Of approximately 900,000 distinct CDR3 sequences in the sample, 29% were seen once. This sample also appeared in a second study, on T cells of mothers and their children.

The specimen was blood. The receptors were gathered from a woman between 40 and 50 years old in good health. The CDR3 runs from the conserved cysteine through the conserved F or W. D genes are given only for firm matches. Some rows have no size entry. The others give once, few or many, or a class for an expanded clone.

TRBV27	TRBJ2-6	-	many	CASRTLKGSGANVLTF	TGTGCCAGCAGGACATTGAAGGGATCAGGGGCCAACGTCCTGACTTTC
TRBV2	TRBJ1-2	TRBD1	-	CASSERTGGQSPYGYTF	TGTGCCAGCAGTGAGAGAACAGGGGGGCAGTCTCCCTATGGCTACACCTTC
TRBV5-8	TRBJ1-5	-	-	CASSFHRGNQPQHF	TGTGCCAGCAGCTTCCACAGGGGCAATCAGCCCCAGCATTTT
TRBV3-1	TRBJ2-7	TRBD2	-	CASSQEGGDYEQYF	TGTGCCAGCAGCCAAGAGGGGGGGGATTACGAGCAGTACTTC
TRBV7-2	TRBJ2-1	-	many	CASSLAGGKSHEQFF	TGTGCCAGCAGCTTAGCGGGGGGCAAATCCCATGAGCAGTTCTTC
TRBV7-2	TRBJ2-5	-	many	CASSPHGTAGETQYF	TGTGCCAGCAGCCCCCACGGGACCGCCGGGGAGACCCAGTACTTC
TRBV5-1	TRBJ1-6	TRBD1	few	CASSLTPGTANNSPLHF	TGCGCCAGCAGCTTGACTCCCGGGACAGCGAATAATTCACCCCTCCACTTT
TRBV6-5	TRBJ2-1	-	many	CASSRSSGRYNEQFF	TGTGCCAGCAGCCGAAGTAGCGGCAGATACAATGAGCAGTTCTTC
TRBV7-9	TRBJ2-1	-	-	CASSLDLVDEQFF	TGTGCCAGCAGCCTTGACCTAGTCGATGAGCAGTTCTTC
TRBV4-1	TRBJ1-1	-	few	CASSQERGRVYTEAFF	TGCGCCAGCAGCCAAGAGCGGGGCAGGGTGTATACTGAAGCTTTCTTT
TRBV6-5	TRBJ2-7	TRBD2	many	CASTRDGGDEQYF	TGTGCCAGCACTAGGGATGGGGGGGACGAGCAGTACTTC
TRBV10-3	TRBJ2-5	-	many	CAHGRTDQETQYF	TGTGCCCACGGGCGGACGGATCAAGAGACCCAGTACTTC
TRBV7-3	TRBJ1-2	-	few	CASSLTTGGGYGYTF	TGTGCCAGCAGCTTAACGACCGGGGGAGGATATGGCTACACCTTC
TRBV12-3/TRBV12-4	TRBJ2-7	-	-	CARAIEQYF	TGTGCCAGGGCGATTGAGCAGTACTTC
TRBV10-3	TRBJ1-2	TRBD1	-	CAISELDRDYGYTF	TGTGCCATCAGTGAGTTGGACAGGGACTATGGCTACACCTTC
TRBV7-2	TRBJ1-1	-	-	CASSLVGPATEAFF	TGTGCCAGCAGCTTAGTAGGGCCGGCCACTGAAGCTTTCTTT
TRBV4-2	TRBJ2-5	TRBD2	few	CASSPSLAGGPETQYF	TGTGCCAGCAGCCCCTCACTAGCGGGGGGGCCAGAGACCCAGTACTTC
TRBV25-1	TRBJ1-6	-	many	CASSDGSSYNSPLHF	TGTGCCAGCAGTGACGGCAGCTCCTATAATTCACCCCTCCACTTT
TRBV7-2	TRBJ2-7	TRBD1	few	CASSLVGGTGISYEQYF	TGTGCCAGCAGCTTAGTAGGAGGGACAGGGATCTCCTACGAGCAGTACTTC
TRBV7-9	TRBJ2-1	TRBD2	-	CASRRLAGYGNEQFF	TGTGCCAGCAGACGACTAGCGGGATATGGAAATGAGCAGTTCTTC
TRBV11-1	TRBJ2-1	-	many	CASSPSDGDEQFF	TGTGCCAGCAGCCCAAGCGACGGGGATGAGCAGTTCTTC
TRBV15	TRBJ2-3	-	few	CATSRPWEGTDTQYF	TGTGCCACCAGCAGACCTTGGGAGGGCACAGATACGCAGTATTTT
TRBV4-2	TRBJ2-3	-	-	CASSQAGGTTDTQYF	TGTGCCAGCAGCCAGGCTGGGGGGACGACAGATACGCAGTATTTT
TRBV7-2	TRBJ2-3	TRBD1	-	CASSLNRGWTDTQYF	TGTGCCAGCAGCTTAAACAGGGGGTGGACAGATACGCAGTATTTT
TRBV20-1	TRBJ2-3	-	-	CSASAQGHGTDTQYF	TGCAGTGCTAGTGCACAGGGTCATGGCACAGATACGCAGTATTTT
TRBV18	TRBJ1-2	TRBD1	once	CASKRQGSSYTF	TGTGCCAGCAAGAGACAGGGCTCGAGCTACACCTTC
TRBV11-3	TRBJ2-1	-	-	CASSLGELEKQFF	TGTGCCAGCAGCTTAGGCGAACTAGAGAAGCAGTTCTTC